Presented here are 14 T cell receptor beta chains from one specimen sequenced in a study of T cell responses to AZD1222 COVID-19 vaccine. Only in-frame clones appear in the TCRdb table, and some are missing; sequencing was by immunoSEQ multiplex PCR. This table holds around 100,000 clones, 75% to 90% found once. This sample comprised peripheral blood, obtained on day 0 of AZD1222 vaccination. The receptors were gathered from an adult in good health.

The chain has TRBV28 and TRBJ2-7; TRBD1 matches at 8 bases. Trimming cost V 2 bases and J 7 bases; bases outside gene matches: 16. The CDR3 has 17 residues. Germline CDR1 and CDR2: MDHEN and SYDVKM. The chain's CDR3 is CASSLPKGRGLYLEQYF. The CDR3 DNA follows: TGTGCCAGCAGTTTACCCAAAGGCAGGGGGCTTTATCTGGAGCAGTACTTC.

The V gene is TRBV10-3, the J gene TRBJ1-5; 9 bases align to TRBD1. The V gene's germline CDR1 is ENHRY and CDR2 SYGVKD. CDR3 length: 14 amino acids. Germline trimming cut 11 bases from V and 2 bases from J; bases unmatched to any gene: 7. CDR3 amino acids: CAFHDRGGNQPQHF. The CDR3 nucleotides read TGTGCCTTCCATGACAGGGGGGGCAATCAGCCCCAGCATTTT.

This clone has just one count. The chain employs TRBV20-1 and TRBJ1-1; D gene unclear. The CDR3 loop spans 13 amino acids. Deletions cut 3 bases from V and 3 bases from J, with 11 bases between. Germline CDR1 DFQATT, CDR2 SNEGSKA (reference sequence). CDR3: CSASRGVDTEAFF. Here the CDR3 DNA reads TGCAGTGCTAGTCGAGGAGTGGACACTGAAGCTTTCTTT.

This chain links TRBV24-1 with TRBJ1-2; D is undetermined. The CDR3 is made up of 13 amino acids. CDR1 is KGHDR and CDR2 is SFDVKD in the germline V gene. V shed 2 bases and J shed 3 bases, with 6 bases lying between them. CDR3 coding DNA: TGTGCCACCAGTGATTCCGCGGACTATGGCTACACCTTC. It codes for CATSDSADYGYTF.

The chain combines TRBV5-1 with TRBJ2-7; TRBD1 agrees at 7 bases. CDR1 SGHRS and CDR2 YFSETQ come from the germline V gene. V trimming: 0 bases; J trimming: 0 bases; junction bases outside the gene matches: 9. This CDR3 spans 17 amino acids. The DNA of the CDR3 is TGCGCCAGCAGCTTGGAGGGGGCACTTTTGAGCTCCTACGAGCAGTACTTC. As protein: CASSLEGALLSSYEQYF.

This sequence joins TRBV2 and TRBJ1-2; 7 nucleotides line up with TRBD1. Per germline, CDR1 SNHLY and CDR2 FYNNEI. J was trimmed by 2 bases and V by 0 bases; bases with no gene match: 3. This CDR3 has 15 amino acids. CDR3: CASSEAGTENYGYTF. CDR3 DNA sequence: TGTGCCAGCAGTGAAGCCGGGACAGAGAACTATGGCTACACCTTC.

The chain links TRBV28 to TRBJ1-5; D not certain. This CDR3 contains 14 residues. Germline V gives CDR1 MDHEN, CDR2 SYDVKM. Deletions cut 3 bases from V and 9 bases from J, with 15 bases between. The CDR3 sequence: CASSFWARSMPQHF. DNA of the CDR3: TGTGCCAGCAGTTTCTGGGCTAGATCGATGCCCCAGCATTTT.

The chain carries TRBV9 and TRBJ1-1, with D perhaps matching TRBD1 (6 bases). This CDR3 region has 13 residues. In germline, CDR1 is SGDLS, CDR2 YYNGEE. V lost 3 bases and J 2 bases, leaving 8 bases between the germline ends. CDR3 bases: TGTGCCAGCAGCGCAGGGGTTAACACTGAAGCTTTCTTT. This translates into CASSAGVNTEAFF.

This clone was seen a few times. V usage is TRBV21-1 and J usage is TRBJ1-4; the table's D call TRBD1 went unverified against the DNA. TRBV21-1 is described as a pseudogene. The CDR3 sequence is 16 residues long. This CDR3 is CASSKRGGTGVEKLFF. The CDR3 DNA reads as TGTGCCAGCAGCAAAAGGGGGGGGACAGGGGTTGAAAAACTGTTTTTT.

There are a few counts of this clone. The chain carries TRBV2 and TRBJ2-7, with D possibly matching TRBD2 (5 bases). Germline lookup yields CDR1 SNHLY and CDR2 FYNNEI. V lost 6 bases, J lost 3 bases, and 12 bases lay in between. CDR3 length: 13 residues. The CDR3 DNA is TGTGCCAGCAGGGAGGAGGCTATCTACGAGCAGTACTTC. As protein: CASREEAIYEQYF.

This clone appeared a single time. Here the CDR3 reads CASRPAGTPYNEQFF. DNA of the CDR3: TGTGCCAGCAGACCCGCCGGGACACCTTACAATGAGCAGTTCTTC. The V call is TRBV11-2, the J call TRBJ2-1; maybe TRBD1 (6 bases). From germline, CDR1 is SGHAT and CDR2 FQNNGV. Trimming stripped 6 bases from V and 4 bases from J, with 16 bases between. The CDR3 runs 15 residues.

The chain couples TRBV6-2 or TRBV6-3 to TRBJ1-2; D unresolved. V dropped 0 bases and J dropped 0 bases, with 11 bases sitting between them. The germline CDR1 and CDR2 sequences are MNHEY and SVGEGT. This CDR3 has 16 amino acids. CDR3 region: CASSYSASMPNYGYTF. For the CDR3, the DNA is TGTGCCAGCAGTTACTCGGCGAGTATGCCTAACTATGGCTACACCTTC.

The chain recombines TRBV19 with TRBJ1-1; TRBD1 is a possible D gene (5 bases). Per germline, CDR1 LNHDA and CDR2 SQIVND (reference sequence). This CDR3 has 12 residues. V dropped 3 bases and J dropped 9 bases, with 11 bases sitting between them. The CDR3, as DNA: TGTGCCAGTAGTATGGTCCAGGGCAAAGCTTTCTTT. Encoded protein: CASSMVQGKAFF.

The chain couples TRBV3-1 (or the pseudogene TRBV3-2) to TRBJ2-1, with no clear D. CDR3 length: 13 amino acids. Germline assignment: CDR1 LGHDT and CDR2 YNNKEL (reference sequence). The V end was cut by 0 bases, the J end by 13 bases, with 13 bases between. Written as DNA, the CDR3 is TGTGCCAGCAGCCAAGATGGGGAAAACCCCCAGTTCTTC. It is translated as CASSQDGENPQFF.